This TCR beta chain was observed in a study of blood T cell repertoires in COVID-19. For the study at large: In each case, the material was cDNA or gDNA derived from T cells, B-cell-depleted T cells, or PBMCs.

Germline V gene lookup returns CDR1 SGHDN and CDR2 FVKESK. Trimming took off 4 bases at V and 5 bases at J, with 9 bases between the two ends. The CDR3 covers 14 residues. Some clones are missing from TCRdb's copy, which holds only in-frame ones; the method was immunoSEQ multiplex PCR. The repertoire holds under 200,000 clones, about nine tenths seen once, with around 4.8% in the top ten. The chain links TRBV14 to TRBJ1-6; D ambiguous. Sample: peripheral blood. The receptor was derived from a man between 18 and 29 years old with COVID-19, enrolled during active disease. The CDR3 region has the DNA TGTGCCAGCAGCCGTCGGTTGGATAATTCACCCCTCCACTTT. It encodes CASSRRLDNSPLHF.